The present entry profiles one T cell receptor (beta chain) with its context. The data stem from a study of blood T cell repertoires in COVID-19. Sequencing used immunoSEQ multiplex PCR; TCRdb keeps in-frame clones, though not all of them. The sample yields hundreds of thousands of clones, roughly 88% seen once. Trimming cost V 8 bases and J 5 bases; bases outside gene matches: 9. Germline loops: CDR1 MDHEN, CDR2 SYDVKM. The CDR3 has 15 amino acids. V is TRBV28 and J is TRBJ2-1; 10 nucleotides align to TRBD1. The sequencing sample was made of peripheral blood. This receptor was obtained from a man younger than 30 with active or convalescent COVID-19. CDR3 amino acids: CASYTTGQGNNEQFF. CDR3 coding DNA: TGTGCCAGCTATACCACGGGACAGGGGAACAATGAGCAGTTCTTC.